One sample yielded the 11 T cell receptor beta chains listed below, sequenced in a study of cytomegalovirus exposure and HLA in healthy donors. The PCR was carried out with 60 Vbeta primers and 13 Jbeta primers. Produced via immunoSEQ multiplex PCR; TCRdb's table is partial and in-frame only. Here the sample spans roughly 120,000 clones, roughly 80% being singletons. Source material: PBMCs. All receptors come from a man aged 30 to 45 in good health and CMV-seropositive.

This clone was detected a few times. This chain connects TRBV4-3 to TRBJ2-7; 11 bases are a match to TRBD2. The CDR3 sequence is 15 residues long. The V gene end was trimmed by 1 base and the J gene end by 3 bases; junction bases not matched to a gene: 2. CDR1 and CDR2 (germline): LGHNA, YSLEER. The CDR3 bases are TGCGCCAGCAGCCAAGGACTAGCGGGGAACTACGAGCAGTACTTC. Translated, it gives CASSQGLAGNYEQYF.

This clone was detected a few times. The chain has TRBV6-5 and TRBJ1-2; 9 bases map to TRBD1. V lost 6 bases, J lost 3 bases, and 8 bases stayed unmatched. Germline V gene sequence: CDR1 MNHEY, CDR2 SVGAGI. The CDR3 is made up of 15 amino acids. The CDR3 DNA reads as TGTGCCAGCAGGGCTGGGACAGGGTGGTACTATGGCTACACCTTC. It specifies CASRAGTGWYYGYTF.

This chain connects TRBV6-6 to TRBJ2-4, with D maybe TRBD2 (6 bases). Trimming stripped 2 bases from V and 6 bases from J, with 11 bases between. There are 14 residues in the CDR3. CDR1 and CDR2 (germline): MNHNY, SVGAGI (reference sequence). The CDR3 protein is CASSYDVGGNIQYF. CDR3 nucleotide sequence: TGTGCCAGCAGTTACGATGTGGGGGGAAACATTCAGTACTTC.

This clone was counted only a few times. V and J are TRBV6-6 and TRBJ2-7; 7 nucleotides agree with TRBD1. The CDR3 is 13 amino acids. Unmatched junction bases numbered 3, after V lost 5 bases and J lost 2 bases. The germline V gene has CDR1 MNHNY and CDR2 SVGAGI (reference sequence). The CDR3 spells CASSHGQAYEQYF. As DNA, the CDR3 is TGTGCCAGCAGTCACGGACAGGCCTACGAGCAGTACTTC.

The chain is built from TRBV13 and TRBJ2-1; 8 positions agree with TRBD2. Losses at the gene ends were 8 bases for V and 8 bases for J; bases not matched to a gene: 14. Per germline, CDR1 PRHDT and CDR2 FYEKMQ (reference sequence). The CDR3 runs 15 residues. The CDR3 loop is CASCGGRGGKYEQFF. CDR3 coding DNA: TGTGCCAGCTGTGGGGGTCGGGGGGGGAAATATGAGCAGTTCTTC.

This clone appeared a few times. In nucleotides, the CDR3 is TGCGCCAGCAGCCAGACCCGACGAGGATCCTACGAGCAGTACTTC. This gives the protein CASSQTRRGSYEQYF. V is TRBV4-1 and J is TRBJ2-7; D is unresolved. Trimming left V 3 bases short and J 1 base short, with 13 bases between. The CDR3 sequence is 15 residues long. The V gene's germline CDR1 is MGHRA and CDR2 YSYEKL.

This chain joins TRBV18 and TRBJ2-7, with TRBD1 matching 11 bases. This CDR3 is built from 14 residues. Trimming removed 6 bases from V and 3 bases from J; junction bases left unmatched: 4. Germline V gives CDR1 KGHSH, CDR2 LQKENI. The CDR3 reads CASSPGTGGYEQYF. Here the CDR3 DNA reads TGTGCCAGCTCTCCTGGGACAGGGGGCTACGAGCAGTACTTC.

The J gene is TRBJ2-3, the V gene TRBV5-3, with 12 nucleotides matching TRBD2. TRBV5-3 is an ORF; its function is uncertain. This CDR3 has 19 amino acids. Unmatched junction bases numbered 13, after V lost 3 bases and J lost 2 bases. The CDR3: CARSCLGLAGIENTDTQYF. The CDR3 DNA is TGTGCCAGAAGCTGCCTCGGACTAGCGGGGATCGAAAACACAGATACGCAGTATTTT.

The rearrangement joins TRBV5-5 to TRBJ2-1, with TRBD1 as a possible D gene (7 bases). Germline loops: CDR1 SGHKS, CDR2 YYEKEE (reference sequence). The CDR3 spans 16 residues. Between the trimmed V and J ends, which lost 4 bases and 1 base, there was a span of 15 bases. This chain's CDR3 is CASSQAGGLSYNEQFF. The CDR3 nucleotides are TGTGCCAGCAGCCAAGCAGGGGGGCTATCCTACAATGAGCAGTTCTTC.

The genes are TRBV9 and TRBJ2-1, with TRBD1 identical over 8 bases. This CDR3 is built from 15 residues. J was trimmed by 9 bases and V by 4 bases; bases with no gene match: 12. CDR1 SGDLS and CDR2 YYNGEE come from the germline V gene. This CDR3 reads CASSPQGAQGLEQFF. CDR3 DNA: TGTGCCAGCAGCCCTCAGGGGGCGCAGGGTCTTGAGCAGTTCTTC.

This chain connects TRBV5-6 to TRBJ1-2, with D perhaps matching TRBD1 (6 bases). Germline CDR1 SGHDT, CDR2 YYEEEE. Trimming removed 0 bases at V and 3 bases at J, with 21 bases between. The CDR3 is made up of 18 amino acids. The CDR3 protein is CASSLVTGPGSRYYGYTF. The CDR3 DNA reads TGTGCCAGCAGCTTGGTGACAGGTCCAGGTTCTCGGTACTATGGCTACACCTTC.